These T cell receptor beta chains were read from a single sample in a study of identical twins. TCRdb re-called the 5' RACE reads with MiXCR, one entry per CDR3 protein. The sample contains a few hundred thousand distinct CDR3 sequences, less than 20% of which appear only once. Sequenced input: naive T cells sorted from blood. The receptors here all came from a man between 45 and 60 years old in good health. Each CDR3 is given with its conserved first and last residue. Each record gives: D gene, V gene, clone size, J gene, CDR3 DNA, CDR3 protein. The D gene is left open where the match is weak. The size of a clone is reported for some rows only, either as once, few or many, or as a class for expanded clones.

d_call: NA; v_call: TRBV2; clone_size: few; j_call: TRBJ2-7; cdr3_nt: TGTGCCAGCAGTACTCTAGGCGAGGGGAACTCCTACGAGCAGTACTTC; cdr3_aa: CASSTLGEGNSYEQYF
d_call: NA; v_call: TRBV20-1; clone_size: NA; j_call: TRBJ2-3; cdr3_nt: TGCAGTGCTAGAGACATCCTGGATACAGATACGCAGTATTTT; cdr3_aa: CSARDILDTDTQYF
d_call: TRBD1; v_call: TRBV7-9; clone_size: NA; j_call: TRBJ2-1; cdr3_nt: TGTGCCAGCAGCTTAGTGACAGGGGCTAGCTCCTACAATGAGCAGTTCTTC; cdr3_aa: CASSLVTGASSYNEQFF
d_call: NA; v_call: TRBV20-1; clone_size: NA; j_call: TRBJ1-5; cdr3_nt: TGCAGTGCTAGAGTTCGGGAGTATAGCAATCAGCCCCAGCATTTT; cdr3_aa: CSARVREYSNQPQHF
d_call: NA; v_call: TRBV4-1; clone_size: NA; j_call: TRBJ1-1; cdr3_nt: TGCGCCAGCAGCCAAGATCCTGGGGGGCTGGACACTGTAGCTTTCTTT; cdr3_aa: CASSQDPGGLDTVAFF
d_call: NA; v_call: TRBV4-3; clone_size: many; j_call: TRBJ1-3; cdr3_nt: TGCGCCAGCAGCCAAGATAAATTCGGGGTGCGTGGAAACACCATATATTTT; cdr3_aa: CASSQDKFGVRGNTIYF
d_call: NA; v_call: TRBV7-2; clone_size: NA; j_call: TRBJ1-5; cdr3_nt: TGTGCCAGCAGCTTAGCTTTAGCAGGGCTTCACAATCAGCCCCAGCATTTT; cdr3_aa: CASSLALAGLHNQPQHF
d_call: NA; v_call: TRBV7-9; clone_size: NA; j_call: TRBJ2-3; cdr3_nt: TGTGCCAGCAGCCCCCTTCGGACGGTTAGCACAGATACGCAGTATTTT; cdr3_aa: CASSPLRTVSTDTQYF
d_call: TRBD1; v_call: TRBV6-1; clone_size: NA; j_call: TRBJ2-3; cdr3_nt: TGTGCCAGCAGTGCCAGGGACAGAGATACGCAGTATTTT; cdr3_aa: CASSARDRDTQYF
d_call: NA; v_call: TRBV20-1; clone_size: NA; j_call: TRBJ2-7; cdr3_nt: TGCAGTGCTAGAGGGACAGCCATAATCTACGAGCAGTACTTC; cdr3_aa: CSARGTAIIYEQYF
d_call: NA; v_call: TRBV7-2; clone_size: NA; j_call: TRBJ2-7; cdr3_nt: TGTGCCAGCAGCTTAGCAGCTGGGTTCTACGAGCAGTACTTC; cdr3_aa: CASSLAAGFYEQYF
d_call: NA; v_call: TRBV6-2/TRBV6-3; clone_size: NA; j_call: TRBJ2-3; cdr3_nt: TGTGCCAGCAGTTTTGACGGGGGTTACACAGATACGCAGTATTTT; cdr3_aa: CASSFDGGYTDTQYF
d_call: NA; v_call: TRBV3-1; clone_size: NA; j_call: TRBJ2-1; cdr3_nt: TGTGCCAGCACCCGGGGGGCACCTTACAATGAGCAGTTCTTC; cdr3_aa: CASTRGAPYNEQFF
d_call: NA; v_call: TRBV5-4; clone_size: NA; j_call: TRBJ1-3; cdr3_nt: TGTGCCAGCAGCGGCGGGATGTCCTCTGGAAACACCATATATTTT; cdr3_aa: CASSGGMSSGNTIYF
d_call: NA; v_call: TRBV28; clone_size: NA; j_call: TRBJ2-2; cdr3_nt: TGTGCCAGCAGTTTAGTCGTAGTGACCGGGGAGCTGTTTTTT; cdr3_aa: CASSLVVVTGELFF
d_call: NA; v_call: TRBV6-1; clone_size: many; j_call: TRBJ1-6; cdr3_nt: TGTGCCAGCAGGAGGGGCCTGAGCTCCTATAATTCACCCCTCCACTTT; cdr3_aa: CASRRGLSSYNSPLHF
d_call: TRBD2; v_call: TRBV7-9; clone_size: few; j_call: TRBJ2-1; cdr3_nt: TGTGCCAGCAGCCCACTAGCGGGGAGTGTGAATGAGCAGTTCTTC; cdr3_aa: CASSPLAGSVNEQFF
d_call: NA; v_call: TRBV25-1; clone_size: NA; j_call: TRBJ1-6; cdr3_nt: TGTGCCAGCAGTCTCCCCCAGGATCCCCTAACTTCACCCCTCCACTTT; cdr3_aa: CASSLPQDPLTSPLHF
d_call: NA; v_call: TRBV5-1; clone_size: many; j_call: TRBJ2-5; cdr3_nt: TGCGCCAGCAGCTTCCGGGATCACCAAGAGACCCAGTACTTC; cdr3_aa: CASSFRDHQETQYF
d_call: NA; v_call: TRBV10-3; clone_size: many; j_call: TRBJ2-5; cdr3_nt: TGTGCCATCAGTGATATTCAGGCCAGGGAAGAGACCCAGTACTTC; cdr3_aa: CAISDIQAREETQYF
d_call: NA; v_call: TRBV20-1; clone_size: many; j_call: TRBJ2-7; cdr3_nt: TGCAGTGCTAGAGTTAACCACAGGGAGCGTGGGTACGAGCAGTACTTC; cdr3_aa: CSARVNHRERGYEQYF
d_call: NA; v_call: TRBV7-9; clone_size: NA; j_call: TRBJ2-7; cdr3_nt: TGTGCCAGCAGCTTACCGTCCCTGGGCACCCCCAAATGGGAGCAGTACTTC; cdr3_aa: CASSLPSLGTPKWEQYF
d_call: NA; v_call: TRBV20-1; clone_size: NA; j_call: TRBJ1-1; cdr3_nt: TGCAGTGCTAGAGATCCTTATGACGGGGAAAACACTGAAGCTTTCTTT; cdr3_aa: CSARDPYDGENTEAFF
d_call: TRBD1; v_call: TRBV25-1; clone_size: NA; j_call: TRBJ2-1; cdr3_nt: TGTGAGCAGGGGGTTTTCGATGAGCAGTTCTTC; cdr3_aa: CEQGVFDEQFF
d_call: NA; v_call: TRBV7-2; clone_size: NA; j_call: TRBJ2-1; cdr3_nt: TGTGCCAGCAGCTTAGTTACAGGGTGGAGTAGCGAGCAGTTCTTC; cdr3_aa: CASSLVTGWSSEQFF
d_call: TRBD2; v_call: TRBV13; clone_size: NA; j_call: TRBJ2-1; cdr3_nt: TGTGCCAGCAACGCGGGGGGGAGCTCCTACAATGAGCAGTTCTTC; cdr3_aa: CASNAGGSSYNEQFF
d_call: TRBD1; v_call: TRBV11-2; clone_size: NA; j_call: TRBJ2-5; cdr3_nt: TGTGCCAGCAGCGCCGGACAGGGGAGTGTGGAGACCCAGTACTTC; cdr3_aa: CASSAGQGSVETQYF
d_call: NA; v_call: TRBV4-3; clone_size: NA; j_call: TRBJ2-1; cdr3_nt: TGCGCCAGCAGCCAAATGGCTGCCACAGGTTTGCACAATGAGCAGTTCTTC; cdr3_aa: CASSQMAATGLHNEQFF
d_call: NA; v_call: TRBV6-1; clone_size: NA; j_call: TRBJ2-1; cdr3_nt: TGTGCCAGCAGTGAAGCGGGACACCGCTCCAATGAGCAGTTCTTC; cdr3_aa: CASSEAGHRSNEQFF
d_call: NA; v_call: TRBV3-1; clone_size: NA; j_call: TRBJ2-7; cdr3_nt: TGTGCCAGCAGCAACCGGGACAACTCCTACGAGCAGTACTTC; cdr3_aa: CASSNRDNSYEQYF
d_call: NA; v_call: TRBV4-3; clone_size: few; j_call: TRBJ2-3; cdr3_nt: TGCGCCAGCAGCCAAGGGGGGAAACTGGATACGCAGTATTTT; cdr3_aa: CASSQGGKLDTQYF
d_call: NA; v_call: TRBV24-1; clone_size: few; j_call: TRBJ2-1; cdr3_nt: TGTGCCACCAGTGATTCGACCCGGGGAGGGGGCTCCTACAATGAGCAGTTCTTC; cdr3_aa: CATSDSTRGGGSYNEQFF
d_call: TRBD1; v_call: TRBV5-6; clone_size: few; j_call: TRBJ1-2; cdr3_nt: TGTGCCAGCAGCGTACTACAGGGGAACTATGGCTACACCTTC; cdr3_aa: CASSVLQGNYGYTF
d_call: TRBD2; v_call: TRBV29-1; clone_size: few; j_call: TRBJ2-5; cdr3_nt: TGCAGCGTTGAAGAATTGACTAGCGGGGGAGGGACCCAGTACTTC; cdr3_aa: CSVEELTSGGGTQYF
d_call: NA; v_call: TRBV5-1; clone_size: NA; j_call: TRBJ1-2; cdr3_nt: TGCGCCAGCAGCTTAACAGCTATGAACTATGGCTACACCTTC; cdr3_aa: CASSLTAMNYGYTF
d_call: TRBD1; v_call: TRBV29-1; clone_size: NA; j_call: TRBJ1-1; cdr3_nt: TGCAGCGTTGAGAGACAGGGGCGGCCCACTGAAGCTTTCTTT; cdr3_aa: CSVERQGRPTEAFF
d_call: NA; v_call: TRBV7-9; clone_size: few; j_call: TRBJ2-2; cdr3_nt: TGTGCCAGCAGTTTAGATGGGGCCGGGGAGCTGTTTTTT; cdr3_aa: CASSLDGAGELFF
d_call: NA; v_call: TRBV20-1; clone_size: NA; j_call: TRBJ1-5; cdr3_nt: TGCAGTGCTAGGCTCGGGAGCAATCAGCCCCAGCATTTT; cdr3_aa: CSARLGSNQPQHF
d_call: TRBD2; v_call: TRBV10-3; clone_size: NA; j_call: TRBJ2-3; cdr3_nt: TGTGCCATCAGTCCCGCACTAGCGGGAGGCACAGATACGCAGTATTTT; cdr3_aa: CAISPALAGGTDTQYF
d_call: TRBD1; v_call: TRBV29-1; clone_size: many; j_call: TRBJ1-2; cdr3_nt: TGCAGCGTTCCTACAGGGGGCGGTGGCTACACCTTC; cdr3_aa: CSVPTGGGGYTF
d_call: TRBD2; v_call: TRBV11-2; clone_size: NA; j_call: TRBJ2-3; cdr3_nt: TGTGCCAGCAGTCGGACTAGCGGGGCTCTGTATACGCAGTATTTT; cdr3_aa: CASSRTSGALYTQYF
d_call: TRBD2; v_call: TRBV15; clone_size: few; j_call: TRBJ2-7; cdr3_nt: TGTGCCACCAGCAGAGACGGGACTACAAGCTCCTACGAGCAGTACTTC; cdr3_aa: CATSRDGTTSSYEQYF
d_call: NA; v_call: TRBV4-1; clone_size: few; j_call: TRBJ1-5; cdr3_nt: TGCGCCAGCAGCCAATCGTTTCTCGTAGGCAATCAGCCCCAGCATTTT; cdr3_aa: CASSQSFLVGNQPQHF
d_call: NA; v_call: TRBV9; clone_size: many; j_call: TRBJ1-1; cdr3_nt: TGTGCCAGCAGCGTAGCCGGGAACACTGAAGCTTTCTTT; cdr3_aa: CASSVAGNTEAFF
d_call: NA; v_call: TRBV19; clone_size: few; j_call: TRBJ1-1; cdr3_nt: TGTGCCAGTAGTAAACAGGAGAACACTGAAGCTTTCTTT; cdr3_aa: CASSKQENTEAFF
d_call: TRBD1; v_call: TRBV4-2; clone_size: NA; j_call: TRBJ1-4; cdr3_nt: TGTGCCAGCAGCCAACTTTTCAAGGAAGGGGGCGTGGAAAAACTGTTTTTT; cdr3_aa: CASSQLFKEGGVEKLFF
d_call: NA; v_call: TRBV7-2; clone_size: many; j_call: TRBJ1-4; cdr3_nt: TGTGCCAGCAGCATCTCGCGCGCAACTAATGAAAAACTGTTTTTT; cdr3_aa: CASSISRATNEKLFF
d_call: TRBD1; v_call: TRBV7-8; clone_size: NA; j_call: TRBJ1-5; cdr3_nt: TGTGCCAGCAGCTTAGCCCTGGACAGGGGAGGACGTCAGCCCCAGCATTTT; cdr3_aa: CASSLALDRGGRQPQHF
d_call: TRBD2; v_call: TRBV4-1; clone_size: many; j_call: TRBJ2-7; cdr3_nt: TGCGCCAGCAGCCAAGAACACGGGGGGACCTACGAGCAGTACTTC; cdr3_aa: CASSQEHGGTYEQYF
d_call: NA; v_call: TRBV6-1; clone_size: few; j_call: TRBJ2-7; cdr3_nt: TGTGCCAGCAGTGAAACGGTCAGGAACGTCGAAACCTACGAGCAGTACTTC; cdr3_aa: CASSETVRNVETYEQYF
d_call: NA; v_call: TRBV3-1; clone_size: many; j_call: TRBJ1-2; cdr3_nt: TGTGCCAGCAGCCGCGGGGACTCACGCTATGGCTACACCTTC; cdr3_aa: CASSRGDSRYGYTF
d_call: NA; v_call: TRBV15; clone_size: many; j_call: TRBJ1-6; cdr3_nt: TGTGCCACCAGCAGAGACTCGTCTCCCCTCCACTTT; cdr3_aa: CATSRDSSPLHF
d_call: NA; v_call: TRBV12-3/TRBV12-4; clone_size: many; j_call: TRBJ2-1; cdr3_nt: TGTGCCAGCAGTTTTTTGCGCTTAGCCGCTGAGCAGTTCTTC; cdr3_aa: CASSFLRLAAEQFF
d_call: NA; v_call: TRBV7-2; clone_size: few; j_call: TRBJ2-5; cdr3_nt: TGTGCCAGCAGCAGGGACCCGCGGGAGACCCAGTACTTC; cdr3_aa: CASSRDPRETQYF
d_call: NA; v_call: TRBV6-1; clone_size: few; j_call: TRBJ2-3; cdr3_nt: TGTGCCAGCAGTACAGTAGCCGCAGATACGCAGTATTTT; cdr3_aa: CASSTVAADTQYF
d_call: NA; v_call: TRBV4-3; clone_size: NA; j_call: TRBJ2-3; cdr3_nt: TGCGCCAGCAGCCAAGATAGGGGCGTAAACACAGATACGCAGTATTTT; cdr3_aa: CASSQDRGVNTDTQYF
d_call: TRBD2; v_call: TRBV7-6; clone_size: NA; j_call: TRBJ2-7; cdr3_nt: TGTGCCAGCAGCAGAACGGGACTAGCGGGAATCTACGAGCAGTACTTC; cdr3_aa: CASSRTGLAGIYEQYF